This T cell receptor beta chain stems from a study of read filtering for tumor transcriptome and immune sequencing. Study information: 8 or 9 patients were R-ISS I, more than 15 were R-ISS II, 7 were R-ISS III. Per sample, TCR-region reads ranged about 4 to 11 million by IR-seq, roughly 85 to 1273 by RNA-seq. After DNase treatment, RNA was made into whole-transcriptome libraries.

This clonotype appeared many times. The antigen remains unidentified. From roughly 390 ng of RNA, a library with molecular barcoded alpha/delta and beta/gamma adaptors was made. TCRdb used MiXCR to reprocess the reads, holding one entry per CDR3 protein. The data show 100,000 to 150,000 distinct CDR3 sequences, under 15% seen once. The study, taken as a whole, reports: Sorted CD138-negative bone marrow cells were not purified T cells.

CDR3 length: 19 amino acids. In germline, CDR1 is SGDLS, CDR2 YYNGEE. V dropped 1 base and J dropped 1 base, with 18 bases sitting between them. Sequencing used a population of CD138-negative cells sorted from bone marrow. The TCR comes from a donor at least 40 years old with multiple myeloma. This chain connects TRBV9 to TRBJ2-6; D remains ambiguous. The DNA of the CDR3 is TGTGCCAGCAGCGTATCCGGCAGCCCCCTTCTTTCTGGGGCCAACGTCCTGACTTTC. This sequence encodes CASSVSGSPLLSGANVLTF.